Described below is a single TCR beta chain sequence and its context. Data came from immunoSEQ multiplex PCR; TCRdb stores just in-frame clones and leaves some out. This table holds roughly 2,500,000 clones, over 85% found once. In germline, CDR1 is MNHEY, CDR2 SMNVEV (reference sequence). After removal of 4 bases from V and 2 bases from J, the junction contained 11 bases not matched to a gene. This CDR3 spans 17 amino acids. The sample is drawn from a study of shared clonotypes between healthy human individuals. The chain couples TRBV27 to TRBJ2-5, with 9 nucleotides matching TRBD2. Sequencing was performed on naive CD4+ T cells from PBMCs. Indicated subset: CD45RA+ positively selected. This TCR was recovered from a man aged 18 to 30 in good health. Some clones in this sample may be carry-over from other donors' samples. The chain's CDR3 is CASSSARTSATQETQYF. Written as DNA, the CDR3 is TGTGCCAGCAGTTCCGCTAGGACTAGCGCAACTCAAGAGACCCAGTACTTC.